What follows are 15 T cell receptor beta chains derived from one specimen sequenced in a study of cytomegalovirus exposure and HLA in healthy donors. Primers: 60 Vbeta forward and 13 Jbeta reverse. Data came from immunoSEQ multiplex PCR; TCRdb stores just in-frame clones and leaves some out. The sample yields fewer than 200,000 clones, roughly nine tenths seen once. The sample consisted of PBMCs. The receptor source for this set is a girl under three years old in good health and CMV-seronegative.

V gene TRBV2 combines with J gene TRBJ1-1; D gene uncertain. Germline-derived CDR1 and CDR2 are SNHLY and FYNNEI. The CDR3 is made up of 14 amino acids. Trimming stripped 2 bases from V and 0 bases from J, with 7 bases between. CDR3 coding DNA: TGTGCCAGCAGTGAACTAGGATTGAACACTGAAGCTTTCTTT. Residues: CASSELGLNTEAFF. Full variable domain (rest looked up from reference TRBV2 and TRBJ1-1): EPEVTQTPSHQVTQMGQEVILRCVPISNHLYFYWYRQILGQKVEFLVSFYNNEISEKSEIFDDQFSVERPDGSNFTLKIRSTKLEDSAMYFCASSELGLNTEAFFGQGTRLTVV.

This chain links TRBV5-5 with TRBJ2-2; the match to TRBD2 covers 7 bases. The length of the CDR3 is 15 residues. Trimming cost V 1 base and J 1 base; bases outside gene matches: 1. CDR1 is SGHKS and CDR2 is YYEKEE in the germline V gene (reference sequence). CDR3 DNA: TGTGCCAGCAGCTTGCCGGGGGGGAACACCGGGGAGCTGTTTTTT. Encoded protein: CASSLPGGNTGELFF.

This rearrangement joins TRBV11-2 to TRBJ2-2; D possibly corresponds to TRBD1 (6 bases). Trimming cost V 4 bases and J 1 base, with 13 bases left between them. The CDR3 is made up of 16 amino acids. The germline gives CDR1 SGHAT, CDR2 FQNNGV. CDR3 DNA: TGTGCCAGCAGCTGGATAGGACAGAGGAACACCGGGGAGCTGTTTTTT. This translates into CASSWIGQRNTGELFF.

The chain links TRBV18 to TRBJ1-1; tentatively, D is TRBD1 (6 bases). Germline V CDR1 and CDR2: KGHSH, LQKENI. V was cut by 4 bases and J by 9 bases, with 24 bases left in between. The CDR3 contains 16 residues. DNA of the CDR3: TGTGCCAGCTCACTGGGACAAGGGGGGGCGCAGGACCAAGCTTTCTTT. Translated: CASSLGQGGAQDQAFF. Complete variable domain (other parts from reference TRBV18 and TRBJ1-1): NAGVMQNPRHLVRRRGQEARLRCSPMKGHSHVYWYRQLPEEGLKFMVYLQKENIIDESGMPKERFSAEFPKEGPSILRIQQVVRGDSAAYFCASSLGQGGAQDQAFFGQGTRLTVV.

The genes are TRBV2 and TRBJ1-2; D is unclear. Germline values: CDR1 SNHLY, CDR2 FYNNEI. The CDR3 is 13 amino acids. V lost 4 bases to trimming and J lost 3 bases, with 9 bases between them. The CDR3 protein is CASSGGFHYGYTF. The CDR3 DNA reads TGTGCCAGCAGTGGAGGGTTTCACTATGGCTACACCTTC.

The chain's CDR3 is CATSRDYRDTKETQYF. The CDR3 DNA sequence: TGTGCCACCAGCAGAGATTACCGGGACACCAAAGAGACCCAGTACTTC. The rearrangement links TRBV15 to TRBJ2-5; a possible D gene is TRBD1 (6 bases). This CDR3 comprises 16 residues. The V end lost 0 bases, the J end lost 3 bases, and 14 bases lay between the germline ends. Germline V lookup: CDR1 LNHNV, CDR2 YYDKDF (reference sequence).

V gene TRBV4-1 combines with J gene TRBJ1-1; possible D gene TRBD1, 5 bases. CDR3 length equals 15 residues. From germline, CDR1 is MGHRA and CDR2 YSYEKL. V shed 6 bases and J shed 1 base, with 15 bases lying between them. CDR3 sequence (DNA): TGCGCCAGCAGGGGGCGAGCTTTGCGGAACACTGAAGCTTTCTTT. Protein sequence: CASRGRALRNTEAFF.

J is TRBJ1-6 and V is TRBV2; D remains unclear. The germline gives CDR1 SNHLY, CDR2 FYNNEI. This CDR3 has 13 amino acids. Trimming left V 8 bases short and J 7 bases short, with 12 bases between. CDR3 sequence (DNA): TGTGCCAGCGGGAGAGGTCAGAATTCACCCCTCCACTTT. This gives the protein CASGRGQNSPLHF.

The chain has TRBV4-2 and TRBJ2-3; the match to TRBD2 covers 8 bases. Trimming at V came to 0 bases and at J to 5 bases, leaving 16 bases not matched to a gene. This CDR3 has 19 amino acids. Per the germline V gene, CDR1 is LGHNA and CDR2 is YNFKEQ. The CDR3 protein is CASSQEFDIAGGPQDTQYF. DNA of the CDR3: TGTGCCAGCAGCCAAGAGTTCGATATTGCGGGAGGCCCCCAAGATACGCAGTATTTT.

The genes are TRBV19 and TRBJ1-4; D unclear. The CDR3 runs 17 residues. Between the trimmed V and J ends, which lost 3 bases and 2 bases, there was a span of 16 bases. Germline V gene data show CDR1 as LNHDA and CDR2 as SQIVND (reference sequence). CDR3 DNA sequence: TGTGCCAGTAGTATTTGGCGGAGCCCGGGGACTAATGAAAAACTGTTTTTT. Translated: CASSIWRSPGTNEKLFF.

This clone is a singleton in its sample. V usage is TRBV10-3 and J usage is TRBJ2-3, with 10 nucleotides matching TRBD2. This CDR3 has 16 amino acids. V dropped 7 bases and J dropped 6; count of bases not matched to a gene: 13. From germline, CDR1 is ENHRY and CDR2 SYGVKD. The CDR3, as DNA: TGTGCCATCAAGAGCGGACTAGCGGATCATGTGGATACGCAGTATTTT. Protein: CAIKSGLADHVDTQYF.

This clone was seen just once. V and J are TRBV5-6 and TRBJ2-3; D might be TRBD2 (5 bases). CDR1 and CDR2 (germline): SGHDT, YYEEEE. Trimming removed 4 bases at V and 0 bases at J, with 9 bases between. The CDR3 is made up of 14 amino acids. CDR3 sequence reads: CASSGGRSTDTQYF. The CDR3 bases are TGTGCCAGCAGCGGAGGACGAAGCACAGATACGCAGTATTTT.

The chain uses TRBV6-1 and TRBJ2-2; 7 positions match TRBD1. Germline V lookup: CDR1 MNHNS, CDR2 SASEGT. This CDR3 has 14 amino acids. V shed 8 bases and J 6 bases; nucleotides not matched to a gene: 9. The CDR3 DNA reads as TGTGCCAGCGGAGACAGGGTGTGGGCCGGGGAGCTGTTTTTT. This gives the protein CASGDRVWAGELFF.

The rearrangement joins TRBV5-1 to TRBJ2-7; 11 bases map to TRBD1. The CDR3 has 15 residues. From germline, CDR1 is SGHRS and CDR2 YFSETQ. The V segment lost 3 bases and the J segment 5 bases; nucleotides outside the gene matches: 7. In DNA, the CDR3 is TGCGCCAGCAGCTGGGGGACAGGGGGTTTCAACGAGCAGTACTTC. Translating it yields CASSWGTGGFNEQYF.

The chain combines TRBV27 with TRBJ1-1; D is unresolved. The V end was cut by 2 bases, the J end by 4 bases, with 11 bases between. The length of the CDR3 is 14 residues. CDR1 and CDR2 from the germline V gene are MNHEY and SMNVEV (reference sequence). The CDR3 here is CASSLQKRSTEAFF. The CDR3 DNA reads TGTGCCAGCAGTTTACAGAAGCGGAGCACTGAAGCTTTCTTT.